A single sample is the source of the 17 T cell receptor beta chains below, sequenced in a study of neurological immune-mediated disorders (dated by TCRdb to 2018 to 2020). The method was 5' RACE. Sequenced using an Illumina HiSeq 2500. The public reads were run again by TCRdb, first through fastp at Q25 and then through MiXCR, and only productive beta chains were kept. Rows are combined by CDR3 protein, so each entry shows the most common genes and DNA. The sample has tens of thousands of distinct CDR3 sequences on record, about 13% of them singletons. In total, the top ten clones hold around 12% of the sample. What was sequenced was PBMCs. These TCRs come from a woman aged 60-70 years with HTLV-1-associated myelopathy (HAM/TSP).

This clonotype was seen many times. The chain recombines TRBV5-1 with TRBJ1-3, with TRBD1 matching 7 bases. The trim removed 3 bases at V and 3 bases at J, leaving 15 bases unmatched. Germline CDR1 SGHRS, CDR2 YFSETQ. This CDR3 is 18 amino acids long. Here the CDR3 DNA reads TGCGCCAGCAGCTCAAATACCGGGACAGCAGATTATGGAAACACCATATATTTT. Its translation is CASSSNTGTADYGNTIYF.

In its sample, this clonotype was seen many times. This sequence joins TRBV20-1 and TRBJ2-1, with D unclear. The germline V gene has CDR1 DFQATT and CDR2 SNEGSKA (reference sequence). V was pared by 0 bases and J by 0 bases, with 15 bases between. The CDR3 has 17 amino acids. CDR3 in amino acids: CSAREVGGQSSYNEQFF. CDR3 DNA: TGCAGTGCTAGAGAAGTGGGCGGTCAGAGCTCCTACAATGAGCAGTTCTTC.

This clonotype was detected many times. V is TRBV5-1 and J is TRBJ1-2, with no clear D. CDR3 length: 12 amino acids. Germline loops: CDR1 SGHRS, CDR2 YFSETQ. Deletions cut 1 base from V and 5 bases from J, with 6 bases between. The CDR3 nucleotides read TGCGCCAGCAGCTTGCCCGATTATGGCTACACCTTC. Translation gives CASSLPDYGYTF.

This clonotype has a count of ten or more. The rearrangement uses TRBV7-2 and TRBJ2-4; 8 positions agree with TRBD2. Germline V gene lookup returns CDR1 SGHTA and CDR2 FQGNSA. The V gene end was trimmed by 5 bases and the J gene end by 6 bases; junction bases not matched to a gene: 12. The CDR3 length is 16 residues. The CDR3 DNA sequence: TGTGCCAGCAGCCGGGATAGCGGGACGGGGGGAAACATTCAGTACTTC. Residues: CASSRDSGTGGNIQYF.

This clonotype was picked up many times. This chain links TRBV5-1 with TRBJ2-7; 7 bases fit TRBD2. The CDR3 loop spans 16 amino acids. The germline CDR1 and CDR2 sequences are SGHRS and YFSETQ. The J segment lost 0 bases and the V segment lost 1 base, leaving 7 bases of the junction unmatched. The CDR3 protein is CASSLLLAESSYEQYF. The CDR3 DNA reads as TGCGCCAGCAGCTTGCTCCTAGCGGAGAGCTCCTACGAGCAGTACTTC.

This clonotype was observed a handful of times. V and J are TRBV5-4 and TRBJ2-3; 14 positions agree with TRBD2. J was trimmed by 5 bases and V by 4 bases; bases with no gene match: 6. CDR1 SGHNT and CDR2 YYREEE come from the germline V gene (reference sequence). The CDR3 is made up of 16 amino acids. CDR3 in DNA: TGTGCCAGCAGCCCGGGACTAGCGGGAGTGGGAGATACGCAGTATTTT. Translating gives CASSPGLAGVGDTQYF. Together with reference TRBV5-4 and TRBJ2-3, the CDR3 gives the full variable domain: ETGVTQSPTHLIKTRGQQVTLRCSSQSGHNTVSWYQQALGQGPQFIFQYYREEENGRGNFPPRFSGLQFPNYSSELNVNALELDDSALYLCASSPGLAGVGDTQYFGPGTRLTVL.

This clonotype was counted at least ten times. The V and J genes are TRBV20-1 and TRBJ2-5, with D possibly matching TRBD1 (5 bases). Germline V gene data show CDR1 as DFQATT and CDR2 as SNEGSKA (reference sequence). Trimming took off 3 bases at V and 3 bases at J, with 8 bases between the two ends. The CDR3 covers 12 residues. CDR3 coding DNA: TGCAGTGCTAGGACAGCAGAAGAGACCCAGTACTTC. It specifies CSARTAEETQYF.

Many counts were recorded for this clonotype. The rearrangement joins TRBV5-8 to TRBJ1-1; 8 bases line up with TRBD1. The CDR3 runs to 15 residues. The trim removed 2 bases at V and 4 bases at J, leaving 7 bases unmatched. The germline gives CDR1 SGHTS, CDR2 YDEGEE. The CDR3 sequence: CASSLIQGGGTEAFF. The CDR3 nucleotides are TGTGCCAGCAGCTTAATACAGGGGGGCGGCACTGAAGCTTTCTTT.

This clonotype has at least ten counts. V is TRBV5-5 and J is TRBJ1-5; no firm D call. The V and J ends lost 2 bases and 0 bases respectively, with 9 bases between them. The CDR3 is 15 residues long. Germline V gene sequence: CDR1 SGHKS, CDR2 YYEKEE (reference sequence). The CDR3 protein is CASSFNIDSNQPQHF. CDR3 bases: TGTGCCAGCAGCTTCAACATCGATAGCAATCAGCCCCAGCATTTT.

At least ten counts were recorded for this clonotype. The chain combines TRBV10-1 with TRBJ2-7; TRBD2 agrees at 13 bases. V gave up 4 bases and J gave up 3 bases; unmatched junction bases: 12. Germline V gives CDR1 WNHNN, CDR2 SYGVQD (reference sequence). This CDR3 contains 18 residues. CDR3 nucleotide sequence: TGCGCCAGCAGTGCCCCGGGACTAGCGGGATCGAGTGTCTACGAGCAGTACTTC. Protein: CASSAPGLAGSSVYEQYF.

This chain connects TRBV5-4 to TRBJ2-1, with D perhaps matching TRBD1 (6 bases). V lost 0 bases and J 9 bases, leaving 22 bases between the germline ends. This CDR3 has 17 amino acids. CDR1 and CDR2 from the germline V gene are SGHNT and YYREEE (reference sequence). The CDR3 nucleotides read TGTGCCAGCAGCTTGGGGCGGGCTAGCAGGGGTATCAGTGAGCAGTTCTTC. Protein product: CASSLGRASRGISEQFF.

Many counts were recorded for this clonotype. The rearrangement links TRBV5-4 to TRBJ1-1, with TRBD1 identical over 8 bases. This CDR3 is 14 amino acids long. The germline CDR1 and CDR2 sequences are SGHNT and YYREEE (reference sequence). The V segment lost 7 bases and the J segment 1 base; nucleotides outside the gene matches: 6. The CDR3 loop reads CASAKGTGNTEAFF. The DNA of the CDR3 is TGTGCCAGCGCCAAGGGGACAGGGAACACTGAAGCTTTCTTT.

The sample holds many counts of this clonotype. The chain links TRBV10-3 to TRBJ2-1; D call uncertain. From germline, CDR1 is ENHRY and CDR2 SYGVKD. V was trimmed by 3 bases and J by 0 bases, leaving 9 bases between them. The CDR3 runs 15 residues. CDR3 sequence (DNA): TGTGCCATCAGTGACCCAGGCTTCTCCTACAATGAGCAGTTCTTC. Amino acid sequence: CAISDPGFSYNEQFF.

There are many counts of this clonotype. The rearrangement links TRBV7-2 to TRBJ1-2, with 8 bases that match TRBD1. The germline CDR1 and CDR2 sequences are SGHTA and FQGNSA. V shed 6 bases, J shed 3 bases, and the junction held 12 bases outside the gene matches. The CDR3 runs to 16 residues. CDR3 residues: CASRPERETGDYGYTF. For the CDR3, the DNA is TGTGCCAGCAGACCCGAACGAGAGACAGGGGACTATGGCTACACCTTC.

This clonotype was recorded at least ten times. The chain joins TRBV5-1 to TRBJ2-5; the match to TRBD1 covers 7 bases. CDR1 and CDR2 from the germline V gene are SGHRS and YFSETQ. J gave up 2 bases and V 4 bases, and 5 bases lay outside the gene matches. This CDR3 spans 14 amino acids. The CDR3 DNA reads as TGCGCCAGCAGCAGAGGGACAGCTCAAGAGACCCAGTACTTC. Protein: CASSRGTAQETQYF.

This clonotype showed up many times. The CDR3 sequence is CASSFRVSTEAFF. For the CDR3, the DNA is TGTGCCAGCAGCTTTAGGGTCAGTACTGAAGCTTTCTTT. This sequence joins TRBV7-2 and TRBJ1-1; no clear D. Germline V gives CDR1 SGHTA, CDR2 FQGNSA. The CDR3 is made up of 13 amino acids. Trimming removed 3 bases at V and 5 bases at J, with 10 bases between.

This clonotype was detected many times. The chain combines TRBV9 with TRBJ2-3; 8 nucleotides align to TRBD1. CDR3 length equals 14 residues. Germline trimming cut 6 bases from V and 6 bases from J; bases unmatched to any gene: 9. CDR1 and CDR2 (germline): SGDLS, YYNGEE. CDR3 sequence reads: CASTRTGQQDTQYF. CDR3 sequence (DNA): TGTGCCAGCACCCGGACAGGGCAGCAGGATACGCAGTATTTT.